One and the same sample provided the 20 T cell receptor beta chains below, sequenced in a study of spatial heterogeneity in lung cancer. The time point was: blood at routine non-recurrence follow-up after resection. One entry per CDR3 protein, called by TCRdb with MiXCR from the 5' RACE reads. The table lists about 15,000 distinct CDR3 sequences, approximately 19% of them singletons, with around 5.9% in the top ten. The starting material was PBMCs, obtained at follow-up. Source of these receptors: a male donor with early-stage non-small cell lung cancer.

This clonotype was counted between two and nine times. The chain joins TRBV19 to TRBJ1-5; D might be TRBD1 (5 bases). Germline CDR1 is LNHDA and CDR2 is SQIVND (reference sequence). The ends were cut back, 5 bases at V and 5 bases at J, with 16 bases in the middle. The CDR3 runs to 15 residues. The CDR3 DNA reads as TGTGCCAGTAGTGACAGTGCCAGGCGTCATCAGCCCCAGCATTTT. It codes for CASSDSARRHQPQHF.

In this sample, this clonotype turned up many times. V gene TRBV7-8 combines with J gene TRBJ1-5; TRBD1 matches 8 bases. This CDR3 is 16 amino acids long. Per the germline V gene, CDR1 is SGHVS and CDR2 is FQNEAQ. Trimming removed 4 bases from V and 6 bases from J; junction bases left unmatched: 11. CDR3 coding DNA: TGTGCCAGCAGCTCGGAGGCAGGGGGCGTCTTTCAGCCCCAGCATTTT. Translating it yields CASSSEAGGVFQPQHF.

In its sample, this clonotype was seen a few times. The chain uses TRBV5-6 and TRBJ2-1; perhaps D is TRBD1 or TRBD2 (5 bases each). The CDR3 totals 17 residues. In germline, CDR1 is SGHDT, CDR2 YYEEEE. V was shortened by 4 bases and J by 4 bases, with 21 bases between the two germline ends. The CDR3 region has the DNA TGTGCCAGCAGCACTAGTCGGGCAGGGAACGAATACAATGAGCAGTTCTTC. Residues: CASSTSRAGNEYNEQFF. Supplemented by reference TRBV5-6 and TRBJ2-1, the full variable domain reads DAGVTQSPTHLIKTRGQQVTLRCSPKSGHDTVSWYQQALGQGPQFIFQYYEEEERQRGNFPDRFSGHQFPNYSSELNVNALLLGDSALYLCASSTSRAGNEYNEQFFGPGTRLTVL.

This rearrangement joins TRBV4-3 to TRBJ1-6; 9 bases align to TRBD1. Trimming took 3 bases from V and 11 from J; bases not matched to a gene: 8. Germline V CDR1 and CDR2: LGHNA, YSLEER. This CDR3 region has 15 residues. CDR3 DNA sequence: TGCGCCAGCAGCCAGGGGACAGGGATGGTAACACCCCTCCACTTT. It yields the protein CASSQGTGMVTPLHF.

This clonotype was seen a handful of times. The V call is TRBV7-6, the J call TRBJ1-3, with D unclear. The CDR3 is made up of 15 amino acids. Trimming took off 3 bases at V and 0 bases at J, with 9 bases between the two ends. The germline gives CDR1 SGHVS, CDR2 FNYEAQ. The CDR3 sequence: CASSLSPNSGNTIYF. The CDR3 DNA reads TGTGCCAGCAGCTTGTCGCCGAACTCTGGAAACACCATATATTTT.

This clonotype is medium-sized. J is TRBJ2-2 and V is TRBV20-1; TRBD1 aligns across 7 bases. V shed 3 bases and J 6 bases; nucleotides not matched to a gene: 1. The CDR3 loop spans 12 amino acids. Looked up from germline, CDR1 is DFQATT and CDR2 is SNEGSKA (reference sequence). CDR3 amino acids: CSASQGAGELFF. The CDR3 DNA reads as TGCAGTGCTAGCCAGGGGGCCGGGGAGCTGTTTTTT.

With regard to this clonotype: The CDR3 ends on some other residue instead of the conserved phenylalanine or tryptophan, so this is likely a read error. The chain joins TRBV5-8 to TRBJ2-7; no definite D call. This CDR3 region has 12 residues. V dropped 0 bases and J dropped 3 bases, with 4 bases sitting between them. The germline CDR1 and CDR2 sequences are SGHTS and YDEGEE. The DNA of the CDR3 is TGTGCCAGCAGCTTGGTGGGCTACGAGCAGTACTCC. This encodes CASSLVGYEQYS.

This clonotype has more than one count but fewer than ten. The rearrangement uses TRBV7-6 and TRBJ2-7, with D unclear. The CDR3 is 12 residues long. Trimming cost V 5 bases and J 0 bases, with 5 bases left between them. Germline CDR1 and CDR2: SGHVS and FNYEAQ. The CDR3 protein is CASSDDSYEQYF. The CDR3 DNA reads TGTGCCAGCAGCGACGACTCCTACGAGCAGTACTTC.

There are a few counts of this clonotype. The chain employs TRBV6-6 and TRBJ2-3, with TRBD2 identical over 9 bases. The CDR3 has 16 residues. With V trimmed by 2 bases and J by 7 bases, 10 bases remained unmatched. Germline V CDR1 and CDR2: MNHNY, SVGAGI (reference sequence). In nucleotides, the CDR3 is TGTGCCAGCAGTTACCCCCGCGGCGGGGGGGCACATACGCAGTATTTT. The encoded protein is CASSYPRGGGAHTQYF.

This rearrangement joins TRBV2 to TRBJ2-1, with 11 nucleotides matching TRBD2. CDR1 is SNHLY, CDR2 FYNNEI, per germline. V was pared by 6 bases and J by 9 bases, with 10 bases of the junction left unmatched. The CDR3 totals 15 residues. CDR3 sequence reads: CASRYSGGAWSEQFF. The CDR3 bases are TGTGCCAGCAGGTATAGCGGGGGGGCCTGGAGTGAGCAGTTCTTC.

This clonotype is termed medium-sized (0.01 to 0.1%). The chain recombines TRBV7-9 with TRBJ1-2; D gene ambiguous. The germline gives CDR1 SEHNR, CDR2 FQNEAQ (reference sequence). The CDR3 runs to 15 residues. V was cut by 7 bases and J by 0 bases, with 15 bases left in between. The CDR3, as DNA: TGTGCCAGCACTCCCCGGACGGTAGCTAACTATGGCTACACCTTC. Translation gives CASTPRTVANYGYTF. Full variable domain (rest looked up from reference TRBV7-9 and TRBJ1-2): DTGVSQNPRHKITKRGQNVTFRCDPISEHNRLYWYRQTLGQGPEFLTYFQNEAQLEKSRLLSDRFSAERPKGSFSTLEIQRTEQGDSAMYLCASTPRTVANYGYTFGSGTRLTVV.

This clonotype was seen a few times. The chain links TRBV5-1 to TRBJ2-3; 15 positions match TRBD2. After removal of 4 bases from V and 3 bases from J, the junction contained 6 bases not matched to a gene. CDR1 is SGHRS, CDR2 YFSETQ, per germline. The CDR3 totals 17 residues. The CDR3 sequence is CASSPGLAGGPTDTQYF. The CDR3 region has the DNA TGCGCCAGCAGCCCAGGACTAGCGGGGGGGCCAACAGATACGCAGTATTTT.

This clonotype was counted ten times or more. The V gene is TRBV4-1, the J gene TRBJ1-5; 10 bases map to TRBD1. The V gene end was trimmed by 6 bases and the J gene end by 4 bases; junction bases not matched to a gene: 9. This CDR3 has 16 amino acids. The germline CDR1 and CDR2 sequences are MGHRA and YSYEKL. The CDR3 sequence is CASRDTDRGDNQPQHF. As DNA, the CDR3 is TGCGCCAGCAGAGACACGGACAGGGGGGATAATCAGCCCCAGCATTTT.

By sample fraction, this clonotype is medium-sized (0.01 to 0.1%). The chain combines TRBV3-1 with TRBJ2-2, with 8 bases matching TRBD1. Per the germline V gene, CDR1 is LGHDT and CDR2 is YNNKEL (reference sequence). The V gene end was trimmed by 2 bases and the J gene end by 9 bases; junction bases not matched to a gene: 17. The CDR3 is 18 amino acids. The CDR3 coding sequence is TGTGCCAGCAGCCAAACAAGCAAACGGGACAGGACCTTCAGGGAGCTGTTTTTT. Its protein is CASSQTSKRDRTFRELFF.

About this clonotype itself: Just one base apart from a much larger clone, this may be a read error. This chain joins TRBV7-6 and TRBJ2-5, with no clear D. The CDR3 covers 14 residues. Per germline, CDR1 SGHVS and CDR2 FNYEAQ. The CDR3, as DNA: TGTGTCAGCAGCTTAGGGAACTACCAAGAGACCCAGTACTTC. Its protein is CVSSLGNYQETQYF.

CDR3 loop: CASSQGPSLNYEQYF. CDR3 DNA: TGTGCCAGCAGCCAAGGCCCAAGCCTGAACTACGAGCAGTACTTC. The chain links TRBV3-1 to TRBJ2-7; D gene uncertain. CDR1 LGHDT and CDR2 YNNKEL come from the germline V gene (reference sequence). The CDR3 spans 15 residues. The V gene lost 1 base and the J gene lost 3 bases, with 13 bases spanning the gap.

The genes are TRBV15 and TRBJ2-1, with D maybe TRBD2 (7 bases). Germline V gives CDR1 LNHNV, CDR2 YYDKDF (reference sequence). V was shortened by 1 base and J by 8 bases, with 12 bases between the two germline ends. CDR3 length: 14 amino acids. The CDR3 spells CATSRVVGGDEQFF. In DNA, the CDR3 is TGTGCCACCAGCAGAGTCGTAGGGGGGGATGAGCAGTTCTTC. The variable domain in full, with the rest retrieved from reference TRBV15 and TRBJ2-1, is DAMVIQNPRYQVTQFGKPVTLSCSQTLNHNVMYWYQQKSSQAPKLLFHYYDKDFNNEADTPDNFQSRRPNTSFCFLDIRSPGLGDTAMYLCATSRVVGGDEQFFGPGTRLTVL.

By frequency in the sample, this clonotype is medium-sized. This chain links TRBV2 with TRBJ1-1, with unresolved D. V gave up 8 bases and J gave up 5 bases, with 12 bases separating them. Germline V CDR1 and CDR2: SNHLY, FYNNEI. The CDR3 spans 12 residues. The CDR3 DNA sequence: TGTGCCAGCCGGAACCCCGGGACTGAAGCTTTCTTT. The encoded protein is CASRNPGTEAFF.

This chain links TRBV6-4 with TRBJ2-2, with 9 bases matching TRBD1. Germline loops: CDR1 MRHNA, CDR2 SNTAGT. This CDR3 comprises 17 residues. The J segment lost 4 bases and the V segment lost 0 bases, leaving 6 bases of the junction unmatched. In DNA, the CDR3 is TGTGCCAGCAGTGACTCGAAGACAGGGGGTCGCACCGGGGAGCTGTTTTTT. Protein sequence: CASSDSKTGGRTGELFF.

This clonotype was seen a handful of times. This chain connects TRBV5-1 to TRBJ2-5, with 10 bases matching TRBD1. The V segment lost 4 bases and the J segment 5 bases; nucleotides outside the gene matches: 11. In germline, CDR1 is SGHRS, CDR2 YFSETQ. This CDR3 is built from 16 residues. The CDR3 coding sequence is TGCGCCAGCAGCCGACGACAGGGGGCGAAAGAGGAGACCCAGTACTTC. Its protein is CASSRRQGAKEETQYF.